The subject of this entry is one T cell receptor (beta chain). The data were taken from a study of sequential checkpoint blockade in melanoma. As to treatment: randomized to nivolumab then ipilimumab (arm A) or the reverse (arm B). Sequenced by immunoSEQ multiplex PCR; TCRdb stores in-frame clones only, minus some. The table shows around 2,500 clones, with around 24% occurring only once. CDR3 size: 13 residues. Germline CDR1 and CDR2: MDHEN and SYDVKM. Trimming left V 5 bases short and J 3 bases short, with 11 bases between. The receptor's source is a human donor with melanoma. The input for sequencing was tumor tissue (inferred from file names), taken from a patient given nivolumab and ipilimumab in sequence. This chain links TRBV28 with TRBJ2-7; D is perhaps TRBD1 (6 bases). DNA for the CDR3: TGTGCCAGCAGTCCTGGGACAAACTACGAGCAGTACTTC. Protein: CASSPGTNYEQYF.